This T cell receptor beta chain was observed in a study of beta chain features in type 1 diabetes. Broader study findings: There was a moderate but significant shortening of TCRB CDR3s in all four CD4+ subsets of Type 1 diabetes patients.

Germline lookup yields CDR1 SGHAT and CDR2 FQNNGV. V gave up 5 bases and J gave up 5 bases; unmatched junction bases: 15. The length of the CDR3 is 16 residues. A word on this clone: What it recognizes is unknown.

TCRB transcripts that were expressed got sequenced, as all of the isolated RNA had been reverse transcribed. Profiling relied on immunoSEQ multiplex PCR, and the TCRdb table lists in-frame clones only, not all of them. The sample shows hundreds of thousands of clones, approximately 16% of them seen only once. Material for sequencing was naive CD4+ T cells from blood. The chain carries TRBV11-2 and TRBJ2-7; TRBD2 matches 7 bases. The sequence came from a man younger than 30 with type 1 diabetes. The CDR3 region is CASSPGLVRVDNEQYF. The DNA of the CDR3 is TGTGCCAGCAGCCCAGGACTAGTGCGGGTGGACAACGAGCAGTACTTC.